Below are 13 T cell receptor beta chains sequenced from a single sample in a study of regulatory T cells in long-lasting Graves disease. Time point of the sample: newly diagnosed GD, antithyroid drugs for less than 3 months. PBMC-extracted RNA yielded the TCR library. To make TCR beta libraries, researchers used iRepertoire HTBI primers and Arm-PCR of CDR3 regions. One entry per CDR3 protein results from TCRdb running MiXCR on the multiplex PCR reads. The repertoire holds approximately 470,000 distinct CDR3 sequences, with roughly 17% as singletons. These data also featured in a second study, about T cells in Graves' hyperthyroidism and ophthalmopathy.

The sample was peripheral blood mononuclear cells (PBMCs), taken at new diagnosis, from a patient treated with antithyroid drugs. The receptors originated from a man in his forties with Graves disease.

This clonotype was found a few times. V gene TRBV29-1 combines with J gene TRBJ2-1, with D unresolved. The CDR3 runs 10 residues. V lost 3 bases and J 8 bases, leaving 5 bases between the germline ends. The germline gives CDR1 SQVTM, CDR2 ANQGSEA. The DNA of the CDR3 is TGCAGCGTTGATGTGGATGAGCAGTTCTTC. This translates into CSVDVDEQFF.

The V gene is TRBV6-2 or TRBV6-3, the J gene TRBJ2-3; TRBD2 aligns across 7 bases. This CDR3 has 16 residues. V dropped 5 bases and J dropped 1; count of bases not matched to a gene: 9. Germline loops: CDR1 MNHEY, CDR2 SVGEGT. The CDR3 is CASSERVAGGTDTQYF. DNA of the CDR3: TGTGCCAGCAGTGAACGCGTAGCGGGTGGCACAGATACGCAGTATTTT.

CDR3 nucleotide sequence: TGTGCCAACGGCGGGGAAGGCAATTCACCCCTCCACTTT. It translates to CANGGEGNSPLHF. The V call is TRBV10-3, the J call TRBJ1-6; no clear D. CDR1 ENHRY and CDR2 SYGVKD come from the germline V gene. V lost 10 bases to trimming and J lost 7 bases, with 14 bases between them. There are 13 residues in the CDR3.

This clonotype was detected many times. V is TRBV20-1 and J is TRBJ2-7; no definite D call. The V gene's germline CDR1 is DFQATT and CDR2 SNEGSKA (reference sequence). The CDR3 runs 15 residues. V lost 2 bases to trimming and J lost 5 bases, with 19 bases between them. CDR3 nucleotides: TGCAGTGCTAGAACCTCCGGGCCGGCGGCCCACGAGCAGTACTTC. Translated: CSARTSGPAAHEQYF.

This clonotype occurred many times. J is TRBJ2-3 and V is TRBV7-2; TRBD1 agrees at 8 bases. Trimming at V came to 5 bases and at J to 5 bases, leaving 12 bases not matched to a gene. CDR3 length: 16 residues. CDR1 SGHTA and CDR2 FQGNSA come from the germline V gene. CDR3 residues: CASSVQGQVVRDTQYF. CDR3 coding DNA: TGTGCCAGCAGCGTTCAGGGACAGGTTGTCAGAGATACGCAGTATTTT.

The sample holds many counts of this clonotype. This chain connects TRBV30 to TRBJ1-5; a possible D gene is TRBD1 (6 bases). The V end lost 5 bases, the J end lost 0 bases, and 11 bases lay between the germline ends. Germline V CDR1 and CDR2: GTSNPN, SVGIG (reference sequence). There are 14 residues in the CDR3. The CDR3 spells CAWANRDSNQPQHF. The CDR3 DNA reads TGTGCCTGGGCTAACAGGGATAGCAATCAGCCCCAGCATTTT.

This clonotype was detected ten times or more. V gene TRBV20-1 combines with J gene TRBJ2-1, with 7 nucleotides matching TRBD1. The J call is doubtful: the DNA matches TRBJ2-5 better. The length of the CDR3 is 13 residues. In germline, CDR1 is DFQATT, CDR2 SNEGSKA (reference sequence). This chain's CDR3 is CSASPTPGGTQYF. Here the CDR3 DNA reads TGCAGTGCTAGTCCTACCCCAGGGGGGACCCAGTACTTC.

V gene TRBV7-3 combines with J gene TRBJ2-1; 7 positions match TRBD1. Trimming removed 3 bases from V and 2 bases from J; junction bases left unmatched: 4. Germline assignment: CDR1 SGHTA and CDR2 FQGTGA. The CDR3 spans 15 residues. For the CDR3, the DNA is TGTGCCAGCAGCTTTTCGCAGGGGGCCTACAATGAGCAGTTCTTC. Protein: CASSFSQGAYNEQFF.

This clonotype was seen ten or more times. The CDR3 DNA reads TGTGCCTGGAGTGCCGGGACTAGGGGCTACGAGCAGTACTTC. The encoded protein is CAWSAGTRGYEQYF. This chain connects TRBV30 to TRBJ2-7; 8 bases map to TRBD2. The CDR3 has 14 residues. Losses at the gene ends were 1 base for V and 3 bases for J; bases not matched to a gene: 5. CDR1 and CDR2 (germline): GTSNPN, SVGIG (reference sequence).

V is TRBV10-3 and J is TRBJ1-2, with D maybe TRBD1 (5 bases). Deletions cut 11 bases from V and 3 bases from J, with 13 bases between. The CDR3 is 12 amino acids. Germline V gives CDR1 ENHRY, CDR2 SYGVKD. CDR3 region: CASGQGDYGYTF. Here the CDR3 DNA reads TGTGCCTCGGGGCAGGGAGACTATGGCTACACCTTC.

As concerns this clonotype: A read error is possible here, since a much larger clone lies one base away. The V call is TRBV7-2, the J call TRBJ1-2, with D perhaps matching TRBD1 (6 bases). V was pared by 5 bases and J by 11 bases, with 12 bases between. This CDR3 comprises 11 residues. Germline V lookup: CDR1 SGHTA, CDR2 FQGNSA. The CDR3 spells CASSRGGEYTF. The CDR3 DNA reads TGTGCCAGCAGCCGGGGGGGCGAGTACACCTTC. Drawing the rest from reference TRBV7-2 and TRBJ1-2, the complete variable domain is GAGVSQSPSNKVTEKGKDVELRCDPISGHTALYWYRQSLGQGLEFLIYFQGNSAPDKSGLPSDRFSAERTGGSVSTLTIQRTQQEDSAVYLCASSRGGEYTFGSGTRLTVV.

Only a few counts were recorded for this clonotype. V and J are TRBV5-1 and TRBJ2-7, with D possibly matching TRBD2 (5 bases). Germline V CDR1 and CDR2: SGHRS, YFSETQ. This CDR3 is 17 amino acids long. Trimming took off 0 bases at V and 5 bases at J, with 21 bases between the two ends. The CDR3 nucleotides are TGCGCCAGCAGCTTGGAGGTCTCTAGCCCCTACGCCCACGAGCAGTACTTC. Its protein is CASSLEVSSPYAHEQYF.

Details on this clonotype: A far more abundant clone sits one base away, making this likely a read error. J is TRBJ2-7 and V is TRBV2; TRBD2 agrees at 9 bases. The CDR3 runs 15 residues. V lost 6 bases to trimming and J lost 7 bases; unmatched junction nucleotides: 13. The germline gives CDR1 SNHLY, CDR2 FYNNEI. CDR3 nucleotide sequence: TGTGCCAGCAGGGCGACTAGCGGAACTTACAATGAGCAGTACTTC. Its protein is CASRATSGTYNEQYF.